Presented here are 13 T cell receptor beta chains from one specimen sequenced in a study of CD4+ T cells in melanoma. TCRdb keeps only in-frame clones here, not all; method: immunoSEQ multiplex PCR. The sample yields more than 15,000 clones, roughly 76% seen once. Material: cells from a culture (not recorded whether cultured in vitro). These receptor sequences come from a human donor with melanoma.

V is TRBV7-9 and J is TRBJ1-4; D is uncertain. Between the trimmed V and J ends, which lost 5 bases and 8 bases, there was a span of 15 bases. Per the germline V gene, CDR1 is SEHNR and CDR2 is FQNEAQ (reference sequence). The CDR3 length is 14 residues. CDR3 sequence: CASSREAVSEKLFF. In DNA, the CDR3 is TGTGCCAGCAGCCGGGAGGCCGTCAGCGAAAAACTGTTTTTT.

The chain has TRBV29-1 and TRBJ2-1, with 7 bases aligning to TRBD2. Losses at the gene ends were 5 bases for V and 6 bases for J; bases not matched to a gene: 13. The germline V gene has CDR1 SQVTM and CDR2 ANQGSEA. This CDR3 spans 15 amino acids. The CDR3 is CSVLGETWGGNEQFF. The CDR3 DNA reads as TGCAGCGTTTTGGGCGAGACATGGGGGGGCAATGAGCAGTTCTTC.

The genes are TRBV7-9 and TRBJ2-1; D is unclear. The V and J ends lost 7 bases and 2 bases respectively, with 12 bases between them. CDR1 is SEHNR and CDR2 is FQNEAQ in the germline V gene (reference sequence). This CDR3 has 14 amino acids. CDR3 DNA sequence: TGTGCCAGCAACGGACGGGCAACCTACAATGAGCAGTTCTTC. It is translated as CASNGRATYNEQFF.

This CDR3 reads CASSLYLGISPLHF. In DNA, the CDR3 is TGTGCCAGCAGCTTATATCTCGGGATTTCACCCCTCCACTTT. V and J are TRBV11-2 and TRBJ1-6; D call uncertain. V gave up 2 bases and J gave up 9 bases, with 11 bases separating them. The CDR3 is made up of 14 amino acids. Per germline, CDR1 SGHAT and CDR2 FQNNGV.

This clone appeared once. This chain connects TRBV6-5 to TRBJ1-1; TRBD1 matches 7 bases. The ends lost 6 bases at V and 7 bases at J; junction bases unmatched: 5. The CDR3 spans 12 residues. Germline lookup yields CDR1 MNHEY and CDR2 SVGAGI. The CDR3 DNA reads as TGTGCCAGCAGCGCGGGACAGTATGAAGCTTTCTTT. It codes for CASSAGQYEAFF.

V gene TRBV9 combines with J gene TRBJ1-2; D not resolved. V gave up 4 bases and J gave up 0 bases, with 7 bases separating them. The CDR3 sequence is 13 residues long. Germline loops: CDR1 SGDLS, CDR2 YYNGEE. The CDR3 here is CASSFLANYGYTF. DNA for the CDR3: TGTGCCAGCAGCTTTTTGGCTAACTATGGCTACACCTTC.

CDR3 DNA: TGCAGCGTTGAGGGACTAGCGGGGTCCTACGAGCAGTACTTC. Its protein is CSVEGLAGSYEQYF. The V and J genes are TRBV29-1 and TRBJ2-7, with 13 positions matching TRBD2. This CDR3 is built from 14 residues. Trimming cost V 3 bases and J 1 base; bases outside gene matches: 0. Germline CDR1 reads SQVTM; CDR2 reads ANQGSEA.

The chain links TRBV6-6 to TRBJ1-2, with a tentative D call TRBD1 (5 bases). Trimming took 10 bases from V and 4 from J, leaving 25 bases between them. Germline assignment: CDR1 MNHNY and CDR2 SVGAGI (reference sequence). This CDR3 has 16 residues. This CDR3 reads CATIRLSVAGSYGYTF. The CDR3 coding sequence is TGTGCCACCATCCGGCTGTCGGTGGCAGGGTCCTATGGCTACACCTTC.

The sample holds one count of this clone. The chain couples TRBV5-1 to TRBJ2-3, with D tentatively TRBD1 or TRBD2 (6 bases each). The V gene lost 4 bases and the J gene lost 0 bases, with 15 bases spanning the gap. In germline, CDR1 is SGHRS, CDR2 YFSETQ. The length of the CDR3 is 16 residues. The CDR3, as DNA: TGCGCCAGCAGCCCGAGTACAGGGACTAGCACAGATACGCAGTATTTT. This gives the protein CASSPSTGTSTDTQYF.

The chain combines TRBV6-5 with TRBJ2-7; D gene uncertain. This CDR3 is 12 amino acids long. The germline V gene encodes CDR1 MNHEY and CDR2 SVGAGI. Trimming took off 5 bases at V and 5 bases at J, with 10 bases between the two ends. In DNA, the CDR3 is TGTGCCAGCAGTGCCCACAGAGACGAGCAGTACTTC. As protein: CASSAHRDEQYF.

This clone was seen a handful of times. The V gene is TRBV30, the J gene TRBJ1-2; 8 bases are a match to TRBD1. The CDR3 spans 12 residues. The V gene end was trimmed by 3 bases and the J gene end by 8 bases; junction bases not matched to a gene: 5. CDR1 and CDR2 from the germline V gene are GTSNPN and SVGIG (reference sequence). The CDR3, as DNA: TGTGCCTGGAGACGGACAGGGTTGGGCTACACCTTC. Translating it yields CAWRRTGLGYTF.

V gene TRBV7-8 combines with J gene TRBJ1-2; D is perhaps TRBD1 (5 bases). The CDR3 spans 11 residues. Trimming took off 6 bases at V and 9 bases at J, with 11 bases between the two ends. Germline CDR1 is SGHVS and CDR2 is FQNEAQ. The CDR3 DNA reads as TGTGCCAGCAGTTGGGGGACTAGCTACACCTTC. Translated, it gives CASSWGTSYTF.

V usage is TRBV5-1 and J usage is TRBJ2-3; D call uncertain. Trimming pared 3 bases from V and 1 base from J, leaving 9 bases between. Germline CDR1 is SGHRS and CDR2 is YFSETQ. The CDR3 loop spans 14 amino acids. CDR3 residues: CASSWQSGTDTQYF. CDR3 DNA sequence: TGCGCCAGCAGCTGGCAGTCGGGCACAGATACGCAGTATTTT.